This T cell receptor beta chain was recorded in a study of control samples from healthy donors and cancer patients. TCRdb keeps only in-frame clones here, not all; method: immunoSEQ multiplex PCR. The data show about 46,000 clones, about nine tenths seen once. CDR1 and CDR2 from the germline V gene are GTSNPN and SVGIG (reference sequence). This CDR3 comprises 15 residues. The V and J ends lost 0 bases and 8 bases respectively, with 19 bases between them. Sequencing was performed on PBMCs. The receptor was derived from a man aged 50 to 59 with head and neck cancer. The genes are TRBV30 and TRBJ1-2; the D is unclear. The CDR3 region has the DNA TGTGCCTGGAGTGTACAGAGAGGGATAAGTCGGGGCTACACCTTC. Translating it yields CAWSVQRGISRGYTF. The full variable domain, with the rest looked up from reference TRBV30 and TRBJ1-2, is SQTIHQWPATLVQPVGSPLSLECTVEGTSNPNLYWYRQAAGRGLQLLFYSVGIGQISSEVPQNLSASRPQDRQFILSSKKLLLSDSGFYLCAWSVQRGISRGYTFGSGTRLTVV.